This T cell receptor beta chain is drawn from a study of T cell responses to AZD1222 COVID-19 vaccine. CDR1 and CDR2 (germline): SGDLS, YYNGEE. CDR3 length: 14 amino acids. V dropped 0 bases and J dropped 8 bases, with 12 bases sitting between them. On this clone: Its specificity is unknown.

Study-level findings and limits: No day 14 peak samples; only post-peak repertoires were characterized. In a largely white British group with more females than males, clonal diversity was possibly underestimated.

The assay was immunoSEQ multiplex PCR, and TCRdb's table has in-frame clones only and misses some. Here the sample spans about 100,000 clones, under 95% being singletons. The source material was peripheral blood, sampled on day 0 of AZD1222 vaccination. V usage is TRBV9 and J usage is TRBJ2-1, with no clear D. The TCR was taken from an adult in good health. The CDR3 reads CASSVDSATHEQFF. The CDR3 DNA sequence: TGTGCCAGCAGCGTAGATTCGGCTACTCATGAGCAGTTCTTC.